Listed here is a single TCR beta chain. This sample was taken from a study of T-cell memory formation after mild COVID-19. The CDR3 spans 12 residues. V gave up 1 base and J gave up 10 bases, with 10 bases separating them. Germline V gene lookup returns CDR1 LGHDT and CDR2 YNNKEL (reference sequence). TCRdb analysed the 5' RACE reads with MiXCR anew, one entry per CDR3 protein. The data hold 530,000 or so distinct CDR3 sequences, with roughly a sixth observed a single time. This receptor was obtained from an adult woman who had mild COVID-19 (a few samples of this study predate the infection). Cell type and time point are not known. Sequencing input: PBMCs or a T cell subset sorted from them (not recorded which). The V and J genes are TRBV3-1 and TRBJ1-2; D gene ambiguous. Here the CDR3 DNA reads TGTGCCAGCAGCCAAGGGGAGGGCTCCTACACCTTC. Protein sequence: CASSQGEGSYTF.